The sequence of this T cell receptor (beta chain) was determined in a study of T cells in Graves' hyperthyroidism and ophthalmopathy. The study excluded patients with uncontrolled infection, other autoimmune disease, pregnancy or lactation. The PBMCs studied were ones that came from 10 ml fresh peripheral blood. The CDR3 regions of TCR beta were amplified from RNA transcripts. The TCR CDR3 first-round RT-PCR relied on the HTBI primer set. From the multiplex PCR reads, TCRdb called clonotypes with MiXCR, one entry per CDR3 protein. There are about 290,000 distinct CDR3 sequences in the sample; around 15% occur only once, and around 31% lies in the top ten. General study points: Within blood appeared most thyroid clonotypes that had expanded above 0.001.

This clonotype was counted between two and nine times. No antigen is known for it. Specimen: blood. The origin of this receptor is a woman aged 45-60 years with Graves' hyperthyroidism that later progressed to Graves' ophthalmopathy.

The CDR3 DNA is TGTGCCAGCAGCTTCCAGTTCTTC. It yields the protein CASSFQFF. The chain couples TRBV7-3 to TRBJ2-1, with no clear D. There are 8 residues in the CDR3. CDR1 SGHTA and CDR2 FQGTGA come from the germline V gene. Deletions cut 3 bases from V and 13 bases from J, with 1 base between.